What follows are 8 T cell receptor beta chains derived from one specimen sequenced in a study of CD8 T cells in Susac syndrome. A quantity of roughly 0.5 to 1 ug RNA underwent reverse transcription using random hexamers. TCRdb re-called the immunoSEQ multiplex PCR reads through MiXCR, storing one row per CDR3 protein. The top ten hold 0.085% to 0.09% of the sample, which has fewer than 200,000 distinct CDR3 sequences, 90% to 95% seen once. The sample comprised CD4+ T cells from PBMCs. The receptor source for this set is a human donor with Susac syndrome.

The chain combines TRBV11-2 with TRBJ1-5, with D hard to call. The length of the CDR3 is 16 residues. V lost 1 base, J lost 9 bases, and 19 bases lay in between. Germline V CDR1 and CDR2: SGHAT, FQNNGV. The CDR3 DNA reads TGTGCCAGCAGCTTAGGGTCTCGGTACGAAAAGTCGCCCCAGCATTTT. Encoded protein: CASSLGSRYEKSPQHF.

The genes are TRBV20-1 and TRBJ2-7; 11 bases match TRBD1. This CDR3 region has 15 residues. In germline, CDR1 is DFQATT, CDR2 SNEGSKA (reference sequence). V trimming: 1 base; J trimming: 6 bases; junction bases outside the gene matches: 8. This CDR3 is CSARATDRGLREQYF. The CDR3, as DNA: TGCAGTGCTAGAGCCACGGACAGGGGGCTTCGCGAGCAGTACTTC.

The chain uses TRBV30 and TRBJ1-2; D is ambiguous. Germline V gives CDR1 GTSNPN, CDR2 SVGIG (reference sequence). The CDR3 loop spans 11 amino acids. Between the trimmed V and J ends, which lost 4 bases and 4 bases, there was a span of 7 bases. CDR3 amino acids: CAWTRSYGYTF. In nucleotides, the CDR3 is TGTGCCTGGACGCGTTCCTATGGCTACACCTTC. The whole variable domain, remainder taken from reference TRBV30 and TRBJ1-2, is SQTIHQWPATLVQPVGSPLSLECTVEGTSNPNLYWYRQAAGRGLQLLFYSVGIGQISSEVPQNLSASRPQDRQFILSSKKLLLSDSGFYLCAWTRSYGYTFGSGTRLTVV.

CDR3 amino acids: CSVEPSGSTDTQYF. CDR3 DNA sequence: TGCAGCGTTGAACCTAGCGGTAGCACAGATACGCAGTATTTT. The chain links TRBV29-1 to TRBJ2-3; 7 bases agree with TRBD2. Per germline, CDR1 SQVTM and CDR2 ANQGSEA. CDR3 size: 14 residues. Losses at the gene ends were 2 bases for V and 0 bases for J; bases not matched to a gene: 2.

The chain uses TRBV5-1 and TRBJ2-7; D might be TRBD2 (5 bases). CDR1 is SGHRS and CDR2 is YFSETQ in the germline V gene. This CDR3 comprises 13 residues. V shed 1 base and J shed 5 bases, with 10 bases lying between them. The CDR3 protein is CASSLPAGDEQYF. Written as DNA, the CDR3 is TGCGCCAGCAGCTTGCCAGCCGGGGACGAGCAGTACTTC.

J is TRBJ2-2 and V is TRBV3-1; 8 bases are shared with TRBD2. Germline CDR1 and CDR2: LGHDT and YNNKEL (reference sequence). Losses at the gene ends were 4 bases for V and 4 bases for J; bases not matched to a gene: 8. The CDR3 is 16 amino acids. This CDR3 reads CASSLPGTRGTGELFF. The CDR3 coding sequence is TGTGCCAGCAGCCTCCCCGGGACTAGAGGCACCGGGGAGCTGTTTTTT.

CDR3 sequence reads: CASSADQGYPIFGYTF. In nucleotides, the CDR3 is TGTGCCAGCAGCGCAGACCAGGGTTACCCCATCTTCGGCTACACCTTC. V and J are TRBV5-5 and TRBJ1-2; a weak D match, TRBD1 (5 bases). Germline CDR1 and CDR2: SGHKS and YYEKEE (reference sequence). With 4 bases removed from V and 8 bases from J, the gap between germline ends came to 24 bases. The CDR3 extends over 16 amino acids.

This clonotype occurred once. This sequence joins TRBV5-1 and TRBJ2-7, with 9 positions matching TRBD2. The CDR3 runs 15 residues. V gave up 2 bases and J gave up 5 bases; unmatched junction bases: 8. Germline V gives CDR1 SGHRS, CDR2 YFSETQ. CDR3 in amino acids: CASSFFIGTSNEQYF. The CDR3 nucleotides read TGCGCCAGCAGCTTTTTTATTGGGACTAGCAACGAGCAGTACTTC.